These 19 T cell receptor beta chains came from one sample sequenced in a study of blood T cell repertoires in COVID-19. This table comes from immunoSEQ multiplex PCR, and its TCRdb copy is limited to in-frame clones, with some not included. The sample records 100,000 or so clones, roughly 80% being singletons. Input material: peripheral blood. The source is a woman aged 55-70 years with acute or convalescent COVID-19.

This clone is a singleton in its sample. The chain has TRBV30 and TRBJ1-2, with TRBD1 matching over 8 bases. The V gene's germline CDR1 is GTSNPN and CDR2 SVGIG (reference sequence). The CDR3 totals 14 residues. Trimming took 3 bases from V and 3 from J; bases not matched to a gene: 6. DNA of the CDR3: TGTGCCTGGAGCTCCACGGACAGGGACTATGGCTACACCTTC. Translated: CAWSSTDRDYGYTF.

V is TRBV5-4 and J is TRBJ2-7; 7 nucleotides match TRBD1. CDR1 and CDR2 from the germline V gene are SGHNT and YYREEE (reference sequence). Losses at the gene ends were 4 bases for V and 6 bases for J; bases not matched to a gene: 10. The CDR3 consists of 14 residues. CDR3 amino acids: CASSLDRDVGEQYF. In nucleotides, the CDR3 is TGTGCCAGCAGCCTCGACAGGGACGTCGGCGAGCAGTACTTC.

J is TRBJ2-5 and V is TRBV11-3, with 12 bases that match TRBD2. V dropped 4 bases and J dropped 3; count of bases not matched to a gene: 6. Germline values: CDR1 SGHNT, CDR2 YENEEA. The CDR3 totals 16 residues. The chain's CDR3 is CASSSSWTSGEETQYF. The CDR3 DNA reads TGTGCCAGCAGCTCCTCCTGGACTAGCGGGGAAGAGACCCAGTACTTC. Full variable domain (missing parts from reference TRBV11-3 and TRBJ2-5): EAGVVQSPRYKIIEKKQPVAFWCNPISGHNTLYWYLQNLGQGPELLIRYENEEAVDDSQLPKDRFSAERLKGVDSTLKIQPAELGDSAVYLCASSSSWTSGEETQYFGPGTRLLVL.

The rearrangement links TRBV10-1 to TRBJ1-1, with 10 bases that match TRBD1. The length of the CDR3 is 14 residues. Looked up from germline, CDR1 is WNHNN and CDR2 is SYGVQD (reference sequence). With V trimmed by 7 bases and J by 0 bases, 2 bases remained unmatched. CDR3 sequence: CASTDRGMNTEAFF. CDR3 in DNA: TGCGCCAGCACGGACAGGGGGATGAACACTGAAGCTTTCTTT.

V and J are TRBV5-1 and TRBJ1-4; 8 bases map to TRBD1. The CDR3 has 13 amino acids. Germline loops: CDR1 SGHRS, CDR2 YFSETQ. Losses at the gene ends were 4 bases for V and 8 bases for J; bases not matched to a gene: 4. CDR3 nucleotide sequence: TGCGCCAGCAGCGTGGGACAGGACGAAAAACTGTTTTTT. Protein product: CASSVGQDEKLFF.

V and J are TRBV10-1 and TRBJ1-5; perhaps TRBD1 as D (6 bases). CDR3 size: 13 residues. V lost 3 bases, J lost 7 bases, and 10 bases lay in between. Per the germline V gene, CDR1 is WNHNN and CDR2 is SYGVQD (reference sequence). The CDR3 region has the DNA TGCGCCAGCAGTGAAAACAGGGACCAGCCCCAGCATTTT. This translates into CASSENRDQPQHF.

The chain uses TRBV9 and TRBJ2-3; 11 bases agree with TRBD2. CDR3 length equals 16 residues. Germline-derived CDR1 and CDR2 are SGDLS and YYNGEE. V lost 4 bases and J lost 0; bases outside the gene matches: 4. The CDR3 DNA follows: TGTGCCAGCAGCACCAGGACTAGCGGGAGCACAGATACGCAGTATTTT. Protein product: CASSTRTSGSTDTQYF.

CDR3 region: CASRGGYLYQETQYF. CDR3 bases: TGCGCCAGCAGAGGAGGCTACCTCTACCAAGAGACCCAGTACTTC. The chain couples TRBV10-2 to TRBJ2-5, with TRBD2 as a possible D gene (5 bases). CDR3 length: 15 amino acids. The germline gives CDR1 WSHSY, CDR2 SAAADI. The V and J ends lost 6 bases and 0 bases respectively, with 14 bases between them.

V and J are TRBV10-2 and TRBJ1-5; TRBD1 agrees at 7 bases. J gave up 1 base and V 5 bases, and 2 bases lay outside the gene matches. This CDR3 has 14 residues. Germline loops: CDR1 WSHSY, CDR2 SAAADI. CDR3 amino acids: CASSMGQSNQPQHF. The CDR3 nucleotides are TGCGCCAGCAGTATGGGACAGAGCAATCAGCCCCAGCATTTT.

This clone was detected a few times. The chain is built from TRBV11-3 and TRBJ2-6; D uncertain. The CDR3 loop spans 15 amino acids. V was shortened by 2 bases and J by 0 bases, with 5 bases between the two germline ends. CDR1 is SGHNT and CDR2 is YENEEA in the germline V gene. The CDR3 protein is CASSLLSSGANVLTF. The CDR3 DNA is TGTGCCAGCAGCTTACTCTCCTCTGGGGCCAACGTCCTGACTTTC.

The chain employs TRBV9 and TRBJ2-1; weak D call: TRBD1 (7 bases). This CDR3 region has 16 residues. Trimming took off 4 bases at V and 7 bases at J, with 21 bases between the two ends. CDR1 SGDLS and CDR2 YYNGEE come from the germline V gene. In nucleotides, the CDR3 is TGTGCCAGCAGCATGACGGGACAGATAGGGGGGAATGAGCAGTTCTTC. It is translated as CASSMTGQIGGNEQFF.

The chain has TRBV7-3 and TRBJ2-5; the D gene is possibly TRBD1 (5 bases). The CDR3 covers 14 residues. Germline CDR1 is SGHTA and CDR2 is FQGTGA. V lost 5 bases, J lost 3 bases, and 13 bases lay in between. The CDR3 protein is CASSPGHGEETQYF. The CDR3, as DNA: TGTGCCAGCAGCCCAGGACACGGAGAAGAGACCCAGTACTTC.

The chain uses TRBV19 and TRBJ2-7, with 7 positions matching TRBD1. The CDR3 is made up of 14 amino acids. Germline CDR1 LNHDA, CDR2 SQIVND (reference sequence). J gave up 0 bases and V 6 bases, and 5 bases lay outside the gene matches. DNA for the CDR3: TGTGCCAGTAGCCGACAGGGACCCTCCTACGAGCAGTACTTC. Residues: CASSRQGPSYEQYF.

This chain links TRBV25-1 with TRBJ1-6; tentatively, D is TRBD1 (5 bases). Germline V lookup: CDR1 MGHDK, CDR2 SYGVNS. V dropped 3 bases and J dropped 9 bases, with 12 bases sitting between them. There are 14 residues in the CDR3. The CDR3 sequence is CASSDPGTTSPLHF. The CDR3 DNA is TGTGCCAGCAGTGATCCTGGGACTACTTCACCCCTCCACTTT.

The chain carries TRBV5-5 and TRBJ1-5; TRBD1 aligns across 8 bases. Germline lookup yields CDR1 SGHKS and CDR2 YYEKEE (reference sequence). V gave up 3 bases and J gave up 6 bases; unmatched junction bases: 5. The CDR3 consists of 14 residues. The CDR3 nucleotides read TGTGCCAGCAGCTCCAATGACAGGGGTCAGCCCCAGCATTTT. It yields the protein CASSSNDRGQPQHF. Full variable domain (rest looked up from reference TRBV5-5 and TRBJ1-5): DAGVTQSPTHLIKTRGQQVTLRCSPISGHKSVSWYQQVLGQGPQFIFQYYEKEERGRGNFPDRFSARQFPNYSSELNVNALLLGDSALYLCASSSNDRGQPQHFGDGTRLSIL.

J is TRBJ1-4 and V is TRBV6-6; possibly TRBD1 for D (5 bases). The V gene lost 5 bases and the J gene lost 3 bases, with 19 bases spanning the gap. The CDR3 extends over 17 amino acids. Per germline, CDR1 MNHNY and CDR2 SVGAGI (reference sequence). The DNA for the CDR3 is TGTGCCAGCAGTCCTTACGGGGGGGGATCGGCTAATGAAAAACTGTTTTTT. Translating gives CASSPYGGGSANEKLFF.

The chain carries TRBV6-1 and TRBJ1-2; no reliable D call. Deletions cut 2 bases from V and 3 bases from J, with 16 bases between. CDR3 length: 16 residues. Germline-derived CDR1 and CDR2 are MNHNS and SASEGT. This CDR3 reads CASSEHVGDHYYGYTF. CDR3 DNA: TGTGCCAGCAGTGAACATGTTGGAGACCACTACTATGGCTACACCTTC.

The chain couples TRBV6-5 to TRBJ1-1; TRBD1 agrees at 8 bases. Germline CDR1 MNHEY, CDR2 SVGAGI. CDR3 size: 15 residues. V trimming: 7 bases; J trimming: 4 bases; junction bases outside the gene matches: 11. This CDR3 reads CASTTGGYFGTEAFF. Written as DNA, the CDR3 is TGTGCCAGCACCACAGGGGGTTACTTTGGCACTGAAGCTTTCTTT.

This chain joins TRBV10-3 and TRBJ2-5, with 7 bases lining up with TRBD2. This CDR3 has 14 residues. Germline V lookup: CDR1 ENHRY, CDR2 SYGVKD. The J segment lost 5 bases and the V segment lost 8 bases, leaving 11 bases of the junction unmatched. The CDR3 loop reads CAIGGETSGETQYF. Written as DNA, the CDR3 is TGTGCCATCGGGGGGGAGACGTCTGGGGAGACCCAGTACTTC.